This T cell receptor delta chain was documented in a study of Vδ1+ human thymocytes. The junction had 22 bases not matched to a gene; V was cut back by 4 bases and J by 1 base. Germline CDR1 is TSWWSYY and CDR2 is QGS. CDR3 length equals 22 residues. Overall study findings and caveats: Highly polyclonal TRG and TRD repertoires with Gaussian CDR3 length distributions appeared in thymus.

The template was reverse-transcribed extracted RNA. Pooled V-gene forward primers with one constant-region reverse primer generated the CDR3 amplicons by multiplex PCR. TCRdb reanalyzed the multiplex PCR reads using CATT. This sample has about 55,000 delta-chain clones; about a sixth occur once, and the top ten carry 0.5%. Remarks on this clone: The antigen remains unidentified.

This chain joins TRDV1 and TRDJ1; the match to TRDD3 covers 12 bases. The sequence came from a boy under two years old who had congenital heart surgery. The source material was Vdelta1+ gamma-delta thymocytes from the thymus. Noted subset: FACS-sorted CD3+ TCRalphabeta- TCRVdelta1+ TCRVdelta2- thymocytes. This chain's CDR3 is CALGGPWMPPWLGDTLTDKLIF. DNA of the CDR3: TGTGCTCTTGGGGGGCCCTGGATGCCCCCGTGGCTGGGGGATACGCTCACCGATAAACTCATCTTT.